One and the same sample provided the 16 T cell receptor beta chains below, sequenced in a study of T cell responses to AZD1222 COVID-19 vaccine. The assay was immunoSEQ multiplex PCR, and TCRdb's table has in-frame clones only and misses some. The profile shows 150,000 to 200,000 clones, approximately 95% of them singletons. The sample consisted of peripheral blood, taken 28 days after the second AZD1222 dose. The source of these receptors is an adult who received the AZD1222 COVID-19 vaccine.

V usage is TRBV3-1 (or the pseudogene TRBV3-2) and J usage is TRBJ2-5; 10 bases fit TRBD2. Germline V gives CDR1 LGHDT, CDR2 YNNKEL (reference sequence). Trimming removed 5 bases from V and 1 base from J; junction bases left unmatched: 7. The CDR3 consists of 16 residues. The CDR3 reads CASSEQRGGAQETQYF. The CDR3 nucleotides read TGTGCCAGCAGCGAACAGCGGGGGGGGGCCCAAGAGACCCAGTACTTC.

The chain has TRBV6-2 or TRBV6-3 and TRBJ1-1; 7 nucleotides match TRBD1. Trimming removed 0 bases from V and 0 bases from J; junction bases left unmatched: 4. The CDR3 is made up of 16 amino acids. Germline V gene sequence: CDR1 MNHEY, CDR2 SVGEGT. This CDR3 reads CASSYSQGTMNTEAFF. DNA for the CDR3: TGTGCCAGCAGTTACTCACAGGGGACGATGAACACTGAAGCTTTCTTT.

The gene calls are TRBV4-1 and TRBJ1-2, with 9 nucleotides matching TRBD1. The CDR3 is made up of 15 amino acids. V was clipped by 5 bases and J by 4 bases; unmatched bases: 8. Germline V gene lookup returns CDR1 MGHRA and CDR2 YSYEKL. The CDR3 sequence is CASSSGQGQGYGYTF. The CDR3 coding sequence is TGCGCCAGCAGCTCAGGCCAGGGACAGGGCTATGGCTACACCTTC.

This sequence joins TRBV6-5 and TRBJ2-2; D ambiguous. Germline V gene data show CDR1 as MNHEY and CDR2 as SVGAGI. The CDR3 totals 14 residues. Trimming took off 0 bases at V and 6 bases at J, with 8 bases between the two ends. CDR3 bases: TGTGCCAGCAGTTACTCGACTTTCCCCGGGGAGCTGTTTTTT. Protein product: CASSYSTFPGELFF.

The genes are TRBV19 and TRBJ1-4, with 10 bases matching TRBD1. This CDR3 spans 17 amino acids. CDR1 is LNHDA and CDR2 is SQIVND in the germline V gene (reference sequence). V lost 7 bases to trimming and J lost 4 bases; unmatched junction nucleotides: 12. The CDR3 sequence is CASIPSTGGHSNEKLFF. CDR3 nucleotides: TGTGCCAGTATCCCCTCGACAGGGGGCCATAGTAATGAAAAACTGTTTTTT.

In this sample, this clone turned up once. This chain uses TRBV29-1 with TRBJ1-4; D unclear. The germline CDR1 and CDR2 sequences are SQVTM and ANQGSEA. The CDR3 runs 12 residues. V lost 4 bases to trimming and J lost 7 bases, with 10 bases between them. CDR3 protein: CSVGDRREKLFF. The DNA for the CDR3 is TGCAGCGTTGGGGATAGGCGTGAAAAACTGTTTTTT.

This clone has a single count. The chain has TRBV11-2 and TRBJ1-1, with D perhaps TRBD1 (5 bases). CDR3 size: 15 residues. Trimming took off 8 bases at V and 0 bases at J, with 16 bases between the two ends. Germline loops: CDR1 SGHAT, CDR2 FQNNGV. The CDR3 nucleotides read TGTGCCAGCCGGGGTGAGGGGCACATGAACACTGAAGCTTTCTTT. It specifies CASRGEGHMNTEAFF.

The chain joins TRBV7-2 to TRBJ2-7; TRBD2 agrees at 16 bases. Trimming removed 3 bases from V and 0 bases from J; junction bases left unmatched: 5. The CDR3 has 18 amino acids. Looked up from germline, CDR1 is SGHTA and CDR2 is FQGNSA. The CDR3 DNA reads as TGTGCCAGCAGCTTTTCGGGACTAGCGGGGGGGAGCTCCTACGAGCAGTACTTC. It codes for CASSFSGLAGGSSYEQYF.

The chain carries TRBV6-1 and TRBJ2-7, with D tentatively TRBD1 (5 bases). V dropped 1 base and J dropped 4 bases, with 14 bases sitting between them. Germline CDR1 and CDR2: MNHNS and SASEGT. CDR3 length: 15 residues. DNA of the CDR3: TGTGCCAGCAGTGAAGGTCGACTGGCAGGGTACGAGCAGTACTTC. Its translation: CASSEGRLAGYEQYF.

The count of this clone is one. The chain joins TRBV6-5 to TRBJ2-1; maybe TRBD2 (7 bases). Per germline, CDR1 MNHEY and CDR2 SVGAGI. V gave up 8 bases and J gave up 9 bases, with 14 bases separating them. The CDR3 is 12 amino acids. CDR3 nucleotide sequence: TGTGCCAGCTTGCGGGGGCTTAGTGAGCAGTTCTTC. Protein product: CASLRGLSEQFF.

The chain is built from TRBV5-1 and TRBJ2-7, with 9 bases aligning to TRBD1. CDR1 is SGHRS and CDR2 is YFSETQ in the germline V gene. The CDR3 has 16 residues. V lost 4 bases and J lost 5; bases outside the gene matches: 13. The DNA of the CDR3 is TGCGCCAGCAGCCCACTCGGACAGGGGACCATCCACGAGCAGTACTTC. Amino acid sequence: CASSPLGQGTIHEQYF.

The chain employs TRBV10-3 and TRBJ2-6, with D possibly matching TRBD2 (5 bases). The CDR3 is 11 residues long. Per the germline V gene, CDR1 is ENHRY and CDR2 is SYGVKD. Trimming removed 11 bases at V and 3 bases at J, with 5 bases between. CDR3: CAAGGANVLTF. CDR3 in DNA: TGTGCCGCGGGTGGGGCCAACGTCCTGACTTTC.

A word on this clone: At the DNA level, this CDR3 is encoded by other sequences in the same sample as well. The chain uses TRBV27 and TRBJ1-5; D is undetermined. CDR1 and CDR2 from the germline V gene are MNHEY and SMNVEV (reference sequence). The ends were cut back, 2 bases at V and 0 bases at J, with 5 bases in the middle. This CDR3 comprises 14 residues. The DNA of the CDR3 is TGTGCCAGCAGTTTAGGGTATAGCAATCAGCCCCAGCATTTT. Translated, it gives CASSLGYSNQPQHF.

The chain recombines TRBV9 with TRBJ2-6; 7 bases line up with TRBD2. Germline CDR1 SGDLS, CDR2 YYNGEE. With 3 bases clipped from V and 0 bases from J, the junction kept 18 bases outside the gene matches. This CDR3 has 21 amino acids. CDR3 region: CASSGGGGDPLSPSGANVLTF. CDR3 sequence (DNA): TGTGCCAGCAGCGGGGGGGGAGGGGACCCTTTATCCCCCTCTGGGGCCAACGTCCTGACTTTC. Combining the CDR3 with reference TRBV9 and TRBJ2-6 gives the whole variable domain DSGVTQTPKHLITATGQRVTLRCSPRSGDLSVYWYQQSLDQGLQFLIQYYNGEERAKGNILERFSAQQFPDLHSELNLSSLELGDSALYFCASSGGGGDPLSPSGANVLTFGAGSRLTVL.

The chain links TRBV5-5 to TRBJ2-7; TRBD1 or TRBD2 may be the D gene (5 bases each). Trimming removed 1 base from V and 8 bases from J, with 19 bases in between. The CDR3 contains 15 residues. CDR1 SGHKS and CDR2 YYEKEE come from the germline V gene (reference sequence). The CDR3 loop reads CASSLSGTEFSQQYF. The CDR3 DNA reads TGTGCCAGCAGCTTGTCGGGGACGGAGTTCAGCCAGCAGTACTTC.

J is TRBJ1-1 and V is TRBV6-2 or TRBV6-3; D ambiguous. The V gene's germline CDR1 is MNHEY and CDR2 SVGEGT. This CDR3 is 16 amino acids long. V was clipped by 2 bases and J by 1 base, with 14 bases between them. The DNA for the CDR3 is TGTGCCAGCAGTTACCCCCCGATTGGAGAGAACACTGAAGCTTTCTTT. It translates to CASSYPPIGENTEAFF.